The entry below describes one TCR beta chain. It lacks a known antigen. No base quality information exists; no much larger clone differs at one position. This entry is derived from a study of blood T cell repertoires in COVID-19 (dated by TCRdb to 2018 to 2020). Concerning the study at large: The collaborator samples originated in the United States, Italy and Spain and spanned the acute and convalescent phases of COVID-19. The material from the prospective study consisted of cDNA or gDNA derived from T cells, B-cell-depleted T cells, or PBMCs. Subjects who had been exposed to COVID-19, were actively infected with it, or had recovered from it provided the deeply sampled blood TCRbeta repertoires that made up the dataset. The repertoires were released in a freely available public database meant as a resource for research on the immune response to SARS-CoV-2. Samples were obtained from the ongoing ImmuneRACE study (first 160 participants) and from 1,000 to 1,500 subjects provided by 6 global collaborators. A de-identified subject ID, COVID-19 status, age in years and sex were almost always included in the sample metadata. HLA class I and class II types, where available, came from metadata supplied by the sample provider rather than from assay-based typing. Overall study outcomes, separate from this receptor: The amount of clinical and demographic metadata varied by source and participant and was provided uncurated.

A second Seattle source provided samples from volunteer blood donors who had recovered from COVID-19. Collaborating institutions collected whole blood in K2EDTA tubes following their own protocols. Collaborator samples were shipped for TCRbeta analysis as frozen whole blood, isolated PBMCs, or DNA extracted from either sample type. The immunoSEQ Assay, a bias-controlled multiplex PCR, was used to amplify TCRbeta CDR3 regions from genomic DNA. As for the authors' bioinformatics: Nucleated cell counts per sample were estimated from amplification of reference gene primers within the assay. To quantify the absolute abundance of each unique TCRbeta CDR3 rearrangement, sequence reads were collapsed and filtered. For each sample, productive Simpson clonality was calculated by taking the square root of Simpson's diversity index across productive rearrangements. The table comes from immuneACCESS by way of TCRdb, which keeps in-frame sequences with V and J called. Part of the clones is missing from these tables; in studies checked, under half for an unresolved V gene and the rest for unknown reasons. The V and J calls and clone size were taken over from that table, and D and trimming were inferred from the DNA. This sample holds approximately 160,000 clones; approximately 82% were observed only once. The ten top clones hold 10% to 15% of the sample.

CDR1 and CDR2 were assigned from the germline V gene as MGHDK and SYGVNS. Trimming at the junction amounts to 6 bases on V and 4 bases on J, and the germline ends lie 12 bases apart. The CDR3 runs 14 amino acids, cysteine and phenylalanine included. Only the CDR3 part of the read is kept: 42 bases, read in frame from the first base. The sequence links TRBV25-1 to TRBJ1-4, with a weak D call of TRBD1 (6 bases match). Sequencing was done on a sample of peripheral blood. The source is a man in his 70s who had recovered from COVID-19. The CDR3 region: CASSLDSLNEKLFF. The nucleotide sequence reads as follows: TGTGCCAGCAGCCTGGACAGCCTTAATGAAAAACTGTTTTTT.